This entry lists 5 T cell receptor gamma chains sequenced from one sample in a study of Vδ1+ human thymocytes. Study-level points and caveats: Thymic TRG and TRD repertoires appeared highly polyclonal, with Gaussian CDR3 length distributions.

RNA was extracted from the cells and then reverse transcribed. Multiplex PCR used pooled V-gene forward primers and a constant-region reverse primer to amplify CDR3s. TCRdb fed the multiplex PCR reads to CATT. In the table there are approximately 11,000 gamma-chain clones, more than 35% of which are singletons. Their antigen targets remain unknown. Input material: Vdelta1+ gamma-delta thymocytes from the thymus. Subset described: FACS-sorted CD3+ TCRalphabeta- TCRVdelta1+ TCRVdelta2- thymocytes. Receptor source: a boy in the first two years of life who had congenital heart surgery.

This clone appeared a few times. This same CDR3 is encoded by further DNA sequences in the sample. The V and J genes are TRGV3 and TRGJ1 or TRGJ2. The CDR3 has 11 residues. CDR1 and CDR2 from the germline V gene are VTNTFY and YDVSTARD (reference sequence). After removal of 5 bases from V and 4 bases from J, the junction contained 2 bases not matched to a gene. DNA of the CDR3: TGTGCCACCTGGGGCTATTATAAGAAACTCTTT. As protein: CATWGYYKKLF.

In regard to this clone: A much more abundant neighbour one base away suggests this may be a read error. The V and J genes are TRGV5 and TRGJ1 or TRGJ2. Assignment of the J gene here rests on matching the DNA to germline, because TCRdb gives none. The germline CDR1 and CDR2 sequences are VINAFY and YDVSNSKD. J lost 2 bases, V lost 5 bases, and 3 bases had no gene match. The CDR3 runs to 12 residues. CDR3 nucleotides: TGTGCCACCTGGGGGGATTATTATAAGAAACTCTTT. Its protein product is CATWGDYYKKLF.

This chain links TRGV4 with TRGJ1 or TRGJ2. TCRdb is silent on the J gene; assignment here came from matching the DNA to germline. V lost 2 bases, J lost 11 bases, and 3 bases stayed unmatched. The germline CDR1 and CDR2 sequences are EGSTGY and YDSYTSSV. This CDR3 has 10 residues. The CDR3 region is CATWDDEKLF. The CDR3 DNA reads TGTGCCACCTGGGATGACGAGAAACTCTTT.

The sample holds a few counts of this clone. The rearrangement joins TRGV3 to TRGJP2. The J gene is not listed in TCRdb, so it was assigned here from a DNA match to germline. V lost 0 bases and J lost 6; bases outside the gene matches: 4. The CDR3 covers 14 residues. CDR1 is VTNTFY and CDR2 is YDVSTARD in the germline V gene (reference sequence). The CDR3 spells CATWDRRRDWIKTF. CDR3 DNA: TGTGCCACCTGGGACAGGCGCCGTGATTGGATCAAGACGTTT.

This sequence joins TRGV9 and TRGJ1 or TRGJ2. The CDR3 consists of 14 residues. V lost 0 bases to trimming and J lost 2 bases; unmatched junction nucleotides: 4. Germline values: CDR1 GITISATS, CDR2 ISYDGTV (reference sequence). The CDR3 sequence is CALWEVIDYYKKLF. In DNA form, the CDR3 reads TGTGCCTTGTGGGAGGTGATAGATTATTATAAGAAACTCTTT.